These 18 T cell receptor beta chains were sequenced from one sample in a study of blood T cells in healthy people across ages. Sample-barcoded 5' priming and a J-beta primer mix drove a second PCR of roughly 6 to 12 cycles. TCRdb independently ran MiXCR on the 5' RACE reads; one entry per CDR3 protein. The sample contains about 1.5 million distinct CDR3 sequences, 42% of which appear only once. Source material: blood. These receptors were collected from a woman under 30 in good health.

This clonotype was counted between two and nine times. The genes are TRBV12-3 or TRBV12-4 and TRBJ2-1, with TRBD2 matching over 10 bases. Trimming took 4 bases from V and 4 from J; bases not matched to a gene: 7. This CDR3 is 16 amino acids long. Written as DNA, the CDR3 is TGTGCCAGCAGTTGGGTAGCGGGGGGTAGTTACAATGAGCAGTTCTTC. It codes for CASSWVAGGSYNEQFF.

The chain joins TRBV7-2 to TRBJ1-6, with D possibly being TRBD1 (6 bases). The V end was cut by 5 bases, the J end by 0 bases, with 17 bases between. From germline, CDR1 is SGHTA and CDR2 FQGNSA. The length of the CDR3 is 18 residues. CDR3 DNA sequence: TGTGCCAGCAGCGCTCCCGGGACACCGAGCTCCTATAATTCACCCCTCCACTTT. Amino acids: CASSAPGTPSSYNSPLHF.

The rearrangement uses TRBV7-2 and TRBJ2-7; D perhaps matches TRBD2 (5 bases). Germline loops: CDR1 SGHTA, CDR2 FQGNSA. Trimming took 2 bases from V and 5 from J, leaving 13 bases between them. The CDR3 sequence is 14 residues long. CDR3 nucleotides: TGTGCCAGCAGCTTACTTCCGGGGATGGACGAGCAGTACTTC. Encoded protein: CASSLLPGMDEQYF.

The chain couples TRBV29-1 to TRBJ2-7, with 9 bases fitting TRBD2. This CDR3 is 14 amino acids long. The V gene end was trimmed by 7 bases and the J gene end by 7 bases; junction bases not matched to a gene: 14. Germline V gene data show CDR1 as SQVTM and CDR2 as ANQGSEA. The CDR3 coding sequence is TGCAGCGCCAACGTGGTAGCGGGAGCGGGTGAGCAGTACTTC. This encodes CSANVVAGAGEQYF.

The rearrangement joins TRBV13 to TRBJ2-3; D is perhaps TRBD2 (6 bases). The CDR3 consists of 16 residues. Looked up from germline, CDR1 is PRHDT and CDR2 is FYEKMQ (reference sequence). V lost 5 bases to trimming and J lost 0 bases, with 15 bases between them. CDR3 DNA sequence: TGTGCCAGCAGCCCCCAGATCGGGGGAAGCACAGATACGCAGTATTTT. Translating it yields CASSPQIGGSTDTQYF. The entire variable domain, with the rest obtained from reference TRBV13 and TRBJ2-3, is as follows: AAGVIQSPRHLIKEKRETATLKCYPIPRHDTVYWYQQGPGQDPQFLISFYEKMQSDKGSIPDRFSAQQFSDYHSELNMSSLELGDSALYFCASSPQIGGSTDTQYFGPGTRLTVL.

The chain joins TRBV20-1 to TRBJ2-1, with D uncertain. V lost 3 bases and J 1 base, leaving 13 bases between the germline ends. Germline V CDR1 and CDR2: DFQATT, SNEGSKA (reference sequence). The CDR3 consists of 15 residues. The CDR3 region has the DNA TGCAGTGCTAGTGAGAGACAATCTTCCTACAATGAGCAGTTCTTC. Translated, it gives CSASERQSSYNEQFF.

In this sample, this clonotype turned up a few times. V is TRBV3-1 and J is TRBJ1-2; maybe TRBD1 (5 bases). Trimming took 1 base from V and 3 from J, leaving 15 bases between them. In germline, CDR1 is LGHDT, CDR2 YNNKEL (reference sequence). The CDR3 loop spans 16 amino acids. DNA for the CDR3: TGTGCCAGCAGCCAAGGGTGGGGCACTGCAGACTATGGCTACACCTTC. Protein sequence: CASSQGWGTADYGYTF.

V gene TRBV5-6 combines with J gene TRBJ2-3; TRBD2 agrees at 10 bases. J lost 4 bases, V lost 2 bases, and 10 bases had no gene match. Germline V gives CDR1 SGHDT, CDR2 YYEEEE. The CDR3 contains 17 residues. The CDR3 spells CASSLRLAGVGADTQYF. The CDR3 region has the DNA TGTGCCAGCAGCTTACGTCTAGCGGGAGTAGGAGCAGATACGCAGTATTTT. Together with reference TRBV5-6 and TRBJ2-3, the CDR3 gives the full variable domain: DAGVTQSPTHLIKTRGQQVTLRCSPKSGHDTVSWYQQALGQGPQFIFQYYEEEERQRGNFPDRFSGHQFPNYSSELNVNALLLGDSALYLCASSLRLAGVGADTQYFGPGTRLTVL.

V is TRBV12-3 or TRBV12-4 and J is TRBJ1-2, with TRBD1 as a possible D gene (6 bases). The CDR3 is 15 residues long. Trimming took off 6 bases at V and 2 bases at J, with 16 bases between the two ends. CDR3 sequence (DNA): TGTGCCAGCAGCGAGGGGTCGGACAGAAACTATGGCTACACCTTC. Amino acid sequence: CASSEGSDRNYGYTF.

The genes are TRBV11-2 and TRBJ2-5; D ambiguous. Germline assignment: CDR1 SGHAT and CDR2 FQNNGV. This CDR3 region has 13 residues. V shed 5 bases and J shed 5 bases, with 12 bases lying between them. The CDR3 DNA reads TGTGCCAGCAGCCCCCGACGGCGTGAGACCCAGTACTTC. It is translated as CASSPRRRETQYF.

This clonotype occurred a few times. The chain combines TRBV2 with TRBJ2-7; D ambiguous. The CDR3 extends over 14 amino acids. The V end lost 6 bases, the J end lost 0 bases, and 12 bases lay between the germline ends. The germline V gene encodes CDR1 SNHLY and CDR2 FYNNEI. CDR3 coding DNA: TGTGCCAGCAGCGTAAGCCGCGTCTCCTACGAGCAGTACTTC. It codes for CASSVSRVSYEQYF.

This clonotype was observed a handful of times. The V and J genes are TRBV20-1 and TRBJ2-1, with D perhaps TRBD1 (6 bases). The CDR3 totals 13 residues. Per germline, CDR1 DFQATT and CDR2 SNEGSKA (reference sequence). Trimming pared 2 bases from V and 4 bases from J, leaving 9 bases between. The CDR3 loop reads CSARWTAYNEQFF. In DNA, the CDR3 is TGCAGTGCTAGATGGACAGCATACAATGAGCAGTTCTTC.

The gene calls are TRBV6-2 or TRBV6-3 and TRBJ1-1; possibly TRBD1 for D (5 bases). Germline V gene data show CDR1 as MNHEY and CDR2 as SVGEGT. The ends were cut back, 8 bases at V and 3 bases at J, with 19 bases in the middle. The CDR3 extends over 15 amino acids. The CDR3 DNA is TGTGCCAGCCACTGGGGCGGTGGGGCAGACACTGAAGCTTTCTTT. It is translated as CASHWGGGADTEAFF.

A few counts support this clonotype. The chain couples TRBV21-1 to TRBJ2-3. TRBV21-1 is an annotated pseudogene. The CDR3 runs 15 residues. For the CDR3, the DNA is TGTGCCAGCAGCAGATCTAGCGCTGGCACAGATACGCAGTATTTT. Protein sequence: CASSRSSAGTDTQYF.

This clonotype was detected ten times or more. The CDR3 region has the DNA TGTGCCAGCAGTTCTTGGGCCAGGGACTACAATGAGCAGTTCTTC. Translating gives CASSSWARDYNEQFF. The chain combines TRBV12-3 or TRBV12-4 with TRBJ2-1, with D maybe TRBD1 (5 bases). V lost 4 bases and J 3 bases, leaving 13 bases between the germline ends. The CDR3 length is 15 residues.

The rearrangement joins TRBV27 to TRBJ2-1; D call uncertain. Trimming stripped 4 bases from V and 10 bases from J, with 17 bases between. The CDR3 extends over 14 amino acids. CDR1 is MNHEY, CDR2 SMNVEV, per germline (reference sequence). The CDR3 is CASSSTDGSYEQFF. CDR3 DNA: TGTGCCAGCAGTTCCACTGACGGATCCTACGAGCAGTTCTTC.

The chain joins TRBV2 to TRBJ2-3; 7 bases align to TRBD2. Per germline, CDR1 SNHLY and CDR2 FYNNEI. This CDR3 comprises 15 residues. J was trimmed by 2 bases and V by 2 bases; bases with no gene match: 4. In nucleotides, the CDR3 is TGTGCCAGCAGTGAATTGGGACTAAACACAGATACGCAGTATTTT. Its protein product is CASSELGLNTDTQYF.

The chain uses TRBV20-1 and TRBJ2-7; 9 bases fit TRBD2. Germline lookup yields CDR1 DFQATT and CDR2 SNEGSKA (reference sequence). V shed 1 base and J 0 bases; nucleotides not matched to a gene: 1. The CDR3 contains 14 residues. The CDR3 reads CSARGLADSYEQYF. The CDR3 DNA reads as TGCAGTGCTAGAGGACTAGCGGACTCCTACGAGCAGTACTTC.